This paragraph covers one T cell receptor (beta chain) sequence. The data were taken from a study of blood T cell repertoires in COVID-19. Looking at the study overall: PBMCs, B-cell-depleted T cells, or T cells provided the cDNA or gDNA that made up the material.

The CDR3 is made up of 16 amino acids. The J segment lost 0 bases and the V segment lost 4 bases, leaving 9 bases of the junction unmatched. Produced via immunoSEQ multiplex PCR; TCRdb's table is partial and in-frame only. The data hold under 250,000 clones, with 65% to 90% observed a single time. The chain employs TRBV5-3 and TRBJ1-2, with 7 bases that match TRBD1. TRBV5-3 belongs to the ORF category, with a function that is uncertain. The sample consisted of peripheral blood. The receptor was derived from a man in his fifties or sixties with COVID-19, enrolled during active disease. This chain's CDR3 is CARSPTGTAANYGYTF. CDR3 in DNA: TGTGCCAGAAGCCCGACCGGGACAGCCGCTAACTATGGCTACACCTTC.